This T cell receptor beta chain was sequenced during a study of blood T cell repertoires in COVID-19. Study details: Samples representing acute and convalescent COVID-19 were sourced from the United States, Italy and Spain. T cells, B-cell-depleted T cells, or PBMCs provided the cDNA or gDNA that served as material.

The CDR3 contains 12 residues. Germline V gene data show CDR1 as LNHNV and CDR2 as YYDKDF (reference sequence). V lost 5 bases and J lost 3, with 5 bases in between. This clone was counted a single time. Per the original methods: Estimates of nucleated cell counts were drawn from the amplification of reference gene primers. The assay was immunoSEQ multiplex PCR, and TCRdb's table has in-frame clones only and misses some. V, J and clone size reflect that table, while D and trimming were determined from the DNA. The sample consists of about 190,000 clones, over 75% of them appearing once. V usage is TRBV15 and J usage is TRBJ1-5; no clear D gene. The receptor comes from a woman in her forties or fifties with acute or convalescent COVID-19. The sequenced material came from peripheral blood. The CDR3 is CATSPFNQPQHF. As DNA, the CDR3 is TGTGCCACCAGCCCCTTCAATCAGCCCCAGCATTTT.